This paragraph covers one TCR beta chain sequence. Sequenced by immunoSEQ multiplex PCR; TCRdb stores in-frame clones only, minus some. Among approximately 530,000 clones listed, approximately 95% were seen once. This record belongs to a study of shared clonotypes between healthy human individuals. Study-level information: Per-donor plates numbered three CD4 naive, three CD4 memory, two CD8 naive and one CD8 memory.

This CDR3 region has 17 residues. The germline V gene encodes CDR1 SGHRS and CDR2 YFSETQ. Trimming cost V 2 bases and J 0 bases, with 15 bases left between them. The TCR sequence derives from a woman aged 30 to 39 in good health. The sequencing sample was made of naive CD4+ T cells sorted from blood. Subset given: CD45RA+ positively selected. V usage is TRBV5-1 and J usage is TRBJ2-1; the D gene is possibly TRBD2 (6 bases). Written as DNA, the CDR3 is TGCGCCAGCAGCTTCACTGGGACTTCGGGCTCCTACAATGAGCAGTTCTTC. It codes for CASSFTGTSGSYNEQFF.